Listed below are T cell receptor beta chains from one sample, sequenced in a study of T cells in Graves' hyperthyroidism and ophthalmopathy. TCRdb analysed the multiplex PCR reads with MiXCR anew, one entry per CDR3 protein. The sample has around 300,000 distinct CDR3 sequences; about 15% are singletons. Sequencing was performed on blood. These TCRs come from a woman younger than 45 with Graves' hyperthyroidism. Both conserved end residues are part of each CDR3. Each record gives: clone size, J gene, V gene, D gene, CDR3 protein, CDR3 DNA. D genes are given only for firm matches. Part of the rows lack a size; the others show once, few, many or a class for expanded clones.

>few|TRBJ2-1|TRBV3-1|.
CASSRGSAESGNEQFF
TGTGCCAGCAGCCGGGGTAGCGCGGAGAGCGGGAATGAGCAGTTCTTC
>few|TRBJ2-7|TRBV27|.
CASSLGIPGQNSYEQYF
TGTGCCAGCAGTTTAGGCATCCCAGGACAGAACTCCTACGAGCAGTACTTC
>few|TRBJ1-1|TRBV5-1|.
CASSLGGQLNTEAFF
TGCGCCAGCAGCTTGGGCGGACAGTTGAACACTGAAGCTTTCTTT
>once|TRBJ2-3|TRBV7-6|.
CASSLADRGPPYF
TGTGCCAGCAGCTTAGCGGACCGGGGACCTCCGTATTTT
>many|TRBJ1-1|TRBV30|TRBD1
CAWAQGQLNTEAFF
TGTGCCTGGGCTCAGGGACAGCTGAACACTGAAGCTTTCTTT
>few|TRBJ1-1|TRBV7-6|.
CASSLAGRAYTEAFF
TGTGCCAGCAGCTTAGCGGGCAGGGCTTACACTGAAGCTTTCTTT
>many|TRBJ2-2|TRBV28|.
CASSWRRGNTGELFF
TGTGCCAGCAGCTGGAGGCGGGGAAACACCGGGGAGCTGTTTTTT
>.|TRBJ1-6|TRBV20-1|.
CSARDPGSSYNSPLHF
TGCAGTGCTAGAGATCCCGGGAGCTCCTATAATTCACCCCTCCACTTT
>many|TRBJ2-1|TRBV24-1|.
CATSSAYNEQFF
TGTGCCACCAGCTCGGCCTACAATGAGCAGTTCTTC
>few|TRBJ1-3|TRBV6-5|TRBD1
CASSYRTGGISGNTIYF
TGTGCCAGCAGTTACCGGACAGGTGGAATCTCTGGAAACACCATATATTTT
>many|TRBJ2-1|TRBV15|TRBD2
CATSRGGLADNEQFF
TGTGCCACCTCCCGAGGCGGACTAGCGGACAATGAGCAGTTCTTC
>many|TRBJ1-2|TRBV6-1|TRBD1
CAGGGQGGGYTF
TGTGCCGGGGGGGGACAGGGAGGCGGCTACACCTTC
>.|TRBJ2-3|TRBV3-1|TRBD1
CASSPLGTGGSDTQYF
TGTGCCAGCAGCCCCCTGGGGACAGGGGGCTCAGATACGCAGTATTTT
>.|TRBJ2-7|TRBV15|.
CATSRDGYEQYF
TGTGCCACCAGCAGAGACGGATACGAGCAGTACTTC
>once|TRBJ1-5|TRBV6-4|.
CASSYTEGGGWQPQHF
TGTGCCAGCAGTTACACCGAGGGTGGGGGCTGGCAGCCCCAGCATTTT
>.|TRBJ2-1|TRBV7-2|.
CASSSGAPKFF
TGTGCCAGCAGCTCGGGAGCCCCTAAGTTCTTC
>many|TRBJ2-1|TRBV27|.
CASRLRDLANEQFF
TGTGCCAGCAGACTCCGGGACCTTGCCAATGAGCAGTTCTTC
>.|TRBJ2-1|TRBV2|TRBD2
CASSEAVAGGSVWYEQFF
TGTGCCAGCAGTGAGGCGGTAGCGGGAGGATCGGTTTGGTATGAGCAGTTCTTC
>few|TRBJ1-1|TRBV19|.
CASSQNILSRAPNTEAFF
TGTGCCAGTAGCCAGAATATTCTCTCGCGGGCCCCGAACACTGAAGCTTTCTTT
>.|TRBJ2-2|TRBV7-2|.
CASSHPQYTGELFF
TGTGCCAGCAGCCACCCACAGTACACCGGGGAGCTGTTTTTT
>few|TRBJ2-2|TRBV6-5|TRBD1
CASSFEQGAAGELFF
TGTGCCAGCAGTTTCGAACAGGGGGCAGCCGGGGAGCTGTTTTTT
>.|TRBJ1-5|TRBV28|.
CATRGVRASQPQHF
TGTGCCACCCGGGGGGTGAGGGCGAGTCAGCCCCAGCATTTT
>few|TRBJ2-1|TRBV28|.
CASSFLDPTYNEQFF
TGTGCCAGCAGTTTCCTGGACCCGACCTACAATGAGCAGTTCTTC
>.|TRBJ2-7|TRBV4-1|.
CASSQEGAANSYEQYF
TGCGCCAGCAGCCAAGAGGGGGCCGCCAATTCCTACGAGCAGTACTTC
>many|TRBJ1-4|TRBV11-2|TRBD1
CASSNTGTGDEKLFF
TGTGCCAGCAGCAACACCGGGACAGGGGACGAAAAACTGTTTTTT
>.|TRBJ1-5|TRBV10-2|.
CASSEIKSRGGQPQHF
TGCGCCAGCAGTGAAATAAAGAGCAGGGGTGGACAGCCCCAGCATTTT
>.|TRBJ2-7|TRBV5-6|.
CASSLELGKQGSFSYEQYF
TGTGCCAGCAGCTTGGAATTGGGAAAACAGGGCTCGTTCTCCTACGAGCAGTACTTC
>many|TRBJ1-5|TRBV28|.
CASSDVTWNQPQHF
TGTGCCAGCAGTGACGTGACTTGGAATCAGCCCCAGCATTTT
>.|TRBJ1-1|TRBV30|.
CAWRRAGQGRNEAFF
TGTGCCTGGAGACGGGCGGGGCAGGGAAGGAATGAAGCTTTCTTT
>many|TRBJ2-7|TRBV6-1|TRBD2
CASRLAAIPGSEQYF
TGTGCCAGTCGACTAGCGGCTATACCGGGGAGCGAGCAGTACTTC
>many|TRBJ2-1|TRBV7-3|.
CASSDFGLTGPNEQFF
TGTGCCAGCAGCGACTTCGGACTAACGGGGCCCAATGAGCAGTTCTTC
>many|TRBJ1-5|TRBV12-3/TRBV12-4|.
CASARGGGNQPQHF
TGTGCCAGCGCTCGGGGGGGAGGCAATCAGCCCCAGCATTTT
>many|TRBJ2-1|TRBV7-6|TRBD2
CASSHGLAGGNEQFF
TGTGCCAGCAGCCATGGACTAGCGGGAGGCAATGAGCAGTTCTTC
>many|TRBJ2-5|TRBV6-1|.
CASRLTGRETQYF
TGTGCCAGCAGACTTACAGGGCGAGAGACCCAGTACTTC
>once|TRBJ2-5|TRBV5-6|TRBD2
CASSLLERGRGGQETQYF
TGTGCCAGCAGCTTGCTGGAGCGGGGCCGGGGAGGGCAAGAGACCCAGTACTTC
>many|TRBJ2-4|TRBV28|.
CASSLWQGIQYF
TGTGCCAGCAGTTTGTGGCAGGGCATTCAGTACTTC
>many|TRBJ1-1|TRBV12-3/TRBV12-4|.
CASSFYGNTEAFF
TGTGCCAGCAGTTTTTACGGGAACACTGAAGCTTTCTTT
>few|TRBJ2-1|TRBV27|.
CASSLYRTGIPSYNEQFF
TGTGCCAGCAGTTTATACCGAACCGGGATCCCCTCCTACAATGAGCAGTTCTTC
>many|TRBJ2-7|TRBV2|TRBD1
CASSADRVSNEQYF
TGTGCCAGCAGTGCGGACAGGGTGTCCAACGAGCAGTACTTC
>many|TRBJ2-1|TRBV20-1|.
CSARKIVRSNGNNEQFF
TGCAGTGCTAGAAAGATCGTCCGTTCGAACGGTAACAATGAGCAGTTCTTC
>many|TRBJ1-5|TRBV28|TRBD1
CASSTRGQGQNQPQHF
TGTGCCAGCAGTACCAGGGGACAGGGGCAAAATCAGCCCCAGCATTTT
>many|TRBJ1-1|TRBV20-1|.
CSARDLTRPNTEAFF
TGCAGTGCTAGAGATCTCACCAGACCGAACACTGAAGCTTTCTTT
>many|TRBJ1-5|TRBV28|.
CASSLVNQPQHF
TGTGCCAGCAGTTTAGTCAATCAGCCCCAGCATTTT
>many|TRBJ2-1|TRBV7-8|TRBD1
CASSLGDRGSQFF
TGTGCCAGCAGCTTAGGGGACAGGGGTTCCCAGTTCTTC
>many|TRBJ1-6|TRBV10-3|.
CAISAGQRGSPLHF
TGTGCCATCAGTGCTGGACAGCGGGGCTCACCCCTCCACTTT
>many|TRBJ2-1|TRBV7-3|TRBD1
CASSLGTGGYEQFF
TGTGCCAGCAGCTTAGGGACAGGGGGCTATGAGCAGTTCTTC
>.|TRBJ1-4|TRBV12-3/TRBV12-4|.
CASSFATTLSNEKLFF
TGTGCCAGCAGTTTCGCTACGACGCTAAGTAATGAAAAACTGTTTTTT
>.|TRBJ2-7|TRBV29-1|.
CSVEDDYEQYF
TGCAGCGTTGAAGACGACTACGAGCAGTACTTC
>.|TRBJ2-5|TRBV15|TRBD1
CATEGQGSQETQYF
TGTGCCACCGAGGGACAGGGATCCCAAGAGACCCAGTACTTC
>many|TRBJ2-7|TRBV28|.
CASNYQGYEQYF
TGTGCCAGCAATTATCAAGGCTACGAGCAGTACTTC
>few|TRBJ1-1|TRBV7-9|.
CASTTEMNTEAFF
TGTGCCAGCACGACGGAAATGAACACTGAAGCTTTCTTT